The 10 T cell receptor beta chains below were found in one sample sequenced in a study of OX40 agonist ivuxolimab in advanced cancers. Using immunoSEQ multiplex PCR, the repertoire was profiled, and TCRdb retains in-frame clones only, with some absent. The data contain about 55,000 clones, nearly 80% of them singletons. Source: CD4+ or CD8+ T cells sorted from blood, taken in a trial of the OX40 agonist ivuxolimab. These receptors originate from an adult with an advanced solid tumor such as melanoma, head and neck, liver or kidney cancer.

The chain employs TRBV19 and TRBJ2-3; no clear D. The CDR3 is made up of 12 amino acids. The germline V and J ends were trimmed by 4 bases and 3 bases, with 5 bases remaining between them. Germline values: CDR1 LNHDA, CDR2 SQIVND (reference sequence). The CDR3 protein is CASSSWTDTQYF. In nucleotides, the CDR3 is TGTGCCAGTAGTAGTTGGACAGATACGCAGTATTTT.

This sequence joins TRBV7-3 and TRBJ2-5; D remains unclear. V shed 1 base and J shed 5 bases, with 5 bases lying between them. Germline V gene lookup returns CDR1 SGHTA and CDR2 FQGTGA. CDR3 length: 12 amino acids. CDR3 nucleotides: TGTGCCAGCAGCTTAAACGGGGAGACCCAGTACTTC. This sequence encodes CASSLNGETQYF.

J is TRBJ2-1 and V is TRBV5-8; D unclear. CDR1 is SGHTS and CDR2 is YDEGEE in the germline V gene. The V and J ends lost 4 bases and 5 bases respectively, with 13 bases between them. The CDR3 sequence is 14 residues long. Here the CDR3 reads CASSLGRSHNEQFF. In nucleotides, the CDR3 is TGTGCCAGCAGCCTCGGTCGGAGCCACAATGAGCAGTTCTTC.

This chain joins TRBV27 and TRBJ2-7, with D possibly matching TRBD2 (6 bases). This CDR3 is 17 amino acids long. Germline V CDR1 and CDR2: MNHEY, SMNVEV (reference sequence). V lost 3 bases to trimming and J lost 3 bases, with 21 bases between them. The CDR3 DNA follows: TGTGCCAGCAGTTTTACGACGCCGACTAGTGGAATCTACGAGCAGTACTTC. Translated, it gives CASSFTTPTSGIYEQYF.

The chain joins TRBV19 to TRBJ1-2, with 7 bases aligning to TRBD1. With V trimmed by 9 bases and J by 4 bases, 8 bases remained unmatched. The germline V gene has CDR1 LNHDA and CDR2 SQIVND (reference sequence). This CDR3 is built from 13 residues. Here the CDR3 reads CASSTGSVYGYTF. CDR3 sequence (DNA): TGTGCCAGCTCGACAGGGAGCGTCTATGGCTACACCTTC.

V is TRBV5-4 and J is TRBJ2-7; 11 bases fit TRBD2. This CDR3 contains 17 residues. Unmatched junction bases numbered 8, after V lost 0 bases and J lost 3 bases. Germline V gives CDR1 SGHNT, CDR2 YYREEE (reference sequence). The DNA of the CDR3 is TGTGCCAGCAGCTTGGGACCCACCGGGACTAGCGGCTACGAGCAGTACTTC. It translates to CASSLGPTGTSGYEQYF. The whole variable domain, remainder taken from reference TRBV5-4 and TRBJ2-7, is ETGVTQSPTHLIKTRGQQVTLRCSSQSGHNTVSWYQQALGQGPQFIFQYYREEENGRGNFPPRFSGLQFPNYSSELNVNALELDDSALYLCASSLGPTGTSGYEQYFGPGTRLTVT.

V is TRBV7-3 and J is TRBJ1-1; 8 nucleotides line up with TRBD1. V gave up 5 bases and J gave up 0 bases; unmatched junction bases: 2. Germline V gives CDR1 SGHTA, CDR2 FQGTGA. The CDR3 is 14 residues long. CDR3: CASSTGGMNTEAFF. The CDR3 DNA reads as TGTGCCAGCAGCACAGGGGGTATGAACACTGAAGCTTTCTTT.

This clone was seen only a few times. The rearrangement joins TRBV19 to TRBJ2-7; 9 nucleotides align to TRBD1. The CDR3 length is 16 residues. CDR1 LNHDA and CDR2 SQIVND come from the germline V gene (reference sequence). Trimming removed 5 bases from V and 2 bases from J; junction bases left unmatched: 10. This CDR3 reads CASSVDRGSAPYEQYF. CDR3 sequence (DNA): TGTGCCAGTAGTGTTGACAGGGGGTCAGCCCCCTACGAGCAGTACTTC. Filled out from reference TRBV19 and TRBJ2-7, the complete variable domain reads DGGITQSPKYLFRKEGQNVTLSCEQNLNHDAMYWYRQDPGQGLRLIYYSQIVNDFQKGDIAEGYSVSREKKESFPLTVTSAQKNPTAFYLCASSVDRGSAPYEQYFGPGTRLTVT.

The V call is TRBV18, the J call TRBJ1-1; D call uncertain. CDR3 length: 14 residues. V was cut by 0 bases and J by 1 base, with 6 bases left in between. Germline lookup yields CDR1 KGHSH and CDR2 LQKENI. CDR3 residues: CASSPPTGNTEAFF. The CDR3 DNA follows: TGTGCCAGCTCACCACCTACTGGGAACACTGAAGCTTTCTTT.

This chain links TRBV19 with TRBJ1-5, with 11 bases fitting TRBD1. V was clipped by 5 bases and J by 6 bases; unmatched bases: 9. CDR1 and CDR2 (germline): LNHDA, SQIVND (reference sequence). This CDR3 contains 16 residues. The CDR3 is CASSPRGTGGVQPQHF. In DNA, the CDR3 is TGTGCCAGTAGTCCCCGAGGGACAGGGGGAGTTCAGCCCCAGCATTTT.